What follows describes a single TCR beta chain. The CDR3 length is 12 residues. Per the germline V gene, CDR1 is PRHDT and CDR2 is FYEKMQ (reference sequence). Trimming left V 1 base short and J 5 bases short, with 5 bases between. This sample stems from a study of OX40 agonist ivuxolimab in advanced cancers. The overall study: Clinicians treated patients with ivuxolimab, an agonistic anti-OX40 (CD134) antibody.

Samples were taken at baseline and on day 1 of cycles 4 and 7. Here immunoSEQ multiplex PCR was the method, and the copy in TCRdb shows in-frame clones only, minus some. Among fewer than 55,000 clones, 80% to 85% were seen once, and the ten largest hold 6% to 7.5%. The specimen was CD4+ or CD8+ T cells sorted from blood, collected in a trial of the OX40 agonist ivuxolimab. The receptor comes from an adult with an advanced solid tumor such as melanoma, head and neck, liver or kidney cancer. The chain joins TRBV13 to TRBJ2-5, with D possibly matching TRBD2 (5 bases). CDR3 DNA: TGTGCCAGCAGCTTAGCGGGGGAGACCCAGTACTTC. It is translated as CASSLAGETQYF.